The 25 T cell receptor beta chains listed next were all sequenced from one sample in a study of T cell responses to AZD1222 COVID-19 vaccine. Generated by immunoSEQ multiplex PCR, the TCRdb table keeps only in-frame clones and is missing some. The data contain around 100,000 clones, around 90% of them seen just once; the ten biggest clones take up about 2.5%. Sequences were derived from peripheral blood, sampled 28 days after the second AZD1222 dose. Every receptor here comes from an adult who received the AZD1222 COVID-19 vaccine.

The V and J genes are TRBV6-5 and TRBJ1-2, with a tentative D call TRBD1 (6 bases). Looked up from germline, CDR1 is MNHEY and CDR2 is SVGAGI. V lost 8 bases, J lost 3 bases, and 7 bases lay in between. CDR3 length: 11 amino acids. The CDR3 here is CASGGHYGYTF. In DNA form, the CDR3 reads TGTGCCAGCGGGGGGCACTATGGCTACACCTTC.

This clone was recorded a few times. The V and J genes are TRBV5-1 and TRBJ2-7; 11 bases match TRBD2. This CDR3 region has 15 residues. Germline CDR1 SGHRS, CDR2 YFSETQ. Losses at the gene ends were 2 bases for V and 7 bases for J; bases not matched to a gene: 8. The CDR3 bases are TGCGCCAGCAGCTTCGAACTAGCGGGAGCAGAAGAGCAGTACTTC. It specifies CASSFELAGAEEQYF.

This sequence joins TRBV6-2 or TRBV6-3 and TRBJ2-3, with D unresolved. CDR1 and CDR2 from the germline V gene are MNHEY and SVGEGT. This CDR3 spans 13 amino acids. Deletions cut 5 bases from V and 8 bases from J, with 14 bases between. The CDR3 DNA is TGTGCCAGCAGTCCCCCCGGCCCGGTTACGCAGTATTTT. Translating it yields CASSPPGPVTQYF.

The chain combines TRBV6-6 with TRBJ1-1; 7 bases align to TRBD1. V lost 7 bases to trimming and J lost 4 bases; unmatched junction nucleotides: 9. Germline CDR1 and CDR2: MNHNY and SVGAGI (reference sequence). This CDR3 has 14 amino acids. CDR3 in DNA: TGTGCCAGCAAGGACAGGACAGCAAGCACTGAAGCTTTCTTT. Amino acid sequence: CASKDRTASTEAFF.

The chain has TRBV3-1 (or the pseudogene TRBV3-2) and TRBJ1-1; the D is unclear. The CDR3 has 14 amino acids. Germline lookup yields CDR1 LGHDT and CDR2 YNNKEL (reference sequence). V was shortened by 5 bases and J by 1 base, with 11 bases between the two germline ends. In DNA form, the CDR3 reads TGTGCCAGCAGCTATCGAGGAGGGAACACTGAAGCTTTCTTT. Protein sequence: CASSYRGGNTEAFF.

This chain links TRBV19 with TRBJ2-1, with 8 positions matching TRBD2. This CDR3 has 15 residues. With V trimmed by 3 bases and J by 5 bases, 6 bases remained unmatched. CDR1 is LNHDA, CDR2 SQIVND, per germline (reference sequence). The CDR3 loop reads CASSIFSGSNNEQFF. In DNA, the CDR3 is TGTGCCAGTAGTATTTTCAGCGGGAGTAACAATGAGCAGTTCTTC. Full variable domain (missing parts from reference TRBV19 and TRBJ2-1): DGGITQSPKYLFRKEGQNVTLSCEQNLNHDAMYWYRQDPGQGLRLIYYSQIVNDFQKGDIAEGYSVSREKKESFPLTVTSAQKNPTAFYLCASSIFSGSNNEQFFGPGTRLTVL.

V is TRBV3-1 (or the pseudogene TRBV3-2) and J is TRBJ2-7; D gene ambiguous. The germline V gene has CDR1 LGHDT and CDR2 YNNKEL (reference sequence). There are 13 residues in the CDR3. The V gene lost 2 bases and the J gene lost 6 bases, with 11 bases spanning the gap. The CDR3 sequence is CASSQRRTSEQYF. Written as DNA, the CDR3 is TGTGCCAGCAGCCAACGGCGGACCTCCGAGCAGTACTTC.

The gene calls are TRBV30 and TRBJ2-2, with 8 bases fitting TRBD1. Germline CDR1 GTSNPN, CDR2 SVGIG (reference sequence). This CDR3 has 13 amino acids. The J segment lost 6 bases and the V segment lost 3 bases, leaving 3 bases of the junction unmatched. The CDR3 sequence: CAWREQGAGELFF. CDR3 sequence (DNA): TGTGCCTGGAGGGAACAGGGGGCCGGGGAGCTGTTTTTT. The full variable domain, completed using reference TRBV30 and TRBJ2-2, is SQTIHQWPATLVQPVGSPLSLECTVEGTSNPNLYWYRQAAGRGLQLLFYSVGIGQISSEVPQNLSASRPQDRQFILSSKKLLLSDSGFYLCAWREQGAGELFFGEGSRLTVL.

J is TRBJ1-2 and V is TRBV7-9; the D gene is possibly TRBD1 (6 bases). The CDR3 length is 16 residues. Trimming left V 5 bases short and J 0 bases short, with 16 bases between. Germline loops: CDR1 SEHNR, CDR2 FQNEAQ (reference sequence). CDR3 loop: CASSRTGTESNYGYTF. In nucleotides, the CDR3 is TGTGCCAGCAGCCGTACAGGGACGGAGTCTAACTATGGCTACACCTTC.

This sequence joins TRBV9 and TRBJ2-7; TRBD2 matches at 8 bases. CDR1 and CDR2 (germline): SGDLS, YYNGEE. The CDR3 extends over 13 amino acids. Trimming at V came to 6 bases and at J to 6 bases, leaving 8 bases not matched to a gene. CDR3 sequence (DNA): TGTGCCAGCACCGAGAGCGGGAGTCTCGAGCAGTACTTC. The encoded protein is CASTESGSLEQYF.

The chain carries TRBV29-1 and TRBJ2-5; D is uncertain. V shed 1 base and J shed 1 base, with 13 bases lying between them. The germline CDR1 and CDR2 sequences are SQVTM and ANQGSEA. This CDR3 region has 15 residues. The CDR3 sequence: CSVEVYRNFQETQYF. The CDR3 DNA follows: TGCAGCGTTGAAGTATACAGAAATTTCCAAGAGACCCAGTACTTC.

This chain connects TRBV28 to TRBJ1-1; D call uncertain. The V end was cut by 1 base, the J end by 0 bases, with 6 bases between. The germline gives CDR1 MDHEN, CDR2 SYDVKM. The CDR3 is made up of 14 amino acids. The CDR3 DNA is TGTGCCAGCAGTTTATTGTCCGTGAACACTGAAGCTTTCTTT. As protein: CASSLLSVNTEAFF.

The genes are TRBV19 and TRBJ1-1, with D perhaps matching TRBD1 (6 bases). The V and J ends lost 9 bases and 9 bases respectively, with 17 bases between them. Germline CDR1 reads LNHDA; CDR2 reads SQIVND (reference sequence). The CDR3 has 12 residues. CDR3 coding DNA: TGTGCCAGCAACAGGGACTCCTCAAAAGCTTTCTTT. Translated, it gives CASNRDSSKAFF.

The chain links TRBV9 to TRBJ1-3; D ambiguous. The V end lost 0 bases, the J end lost 0 bases, and 10 bases lay between the germline ends. The CDR3 sequence is 16 residues long. In germline, CDR1 is SGDLS, CDR2 YYNGEE. The CDR3 DNA follows: TGTGCCAGCAGCGTAGCCGCCGTTTACTCTGGAAACACCATATATTTT. Translating gives CASSVAAVYSGNTIYF.

The V gene is TRBV19, the J gene TRBJ1-1, with D perhaps matching TRBD1 (5 bases). Trimming removed 4 bases from V and 0 bases from J, with 9 bases in between. CDR3 length: 14 residues. CDR1 and CDR2 (germline): LNHDA, SQIVND (reference sequence). The CDR3 protein is CASSKGQVNTEAFF. The DNA of the CDR3 is TGTGCCAGTAGTAAAGGACAAGTGAACACTGAAGCTTTCTTT.

The rearrangement uses TRBV19 and TRBJ1-5; TRBD1 matches at 7 bases. The CDR3 sequence is 13 residues long. Trimming cost V 10 bases and J 3 bases; bases outside gene matches: 6. Germline loops: CDR1 LNHDA, CDR2 SQIVND (reference sequence). DNA for the CDR3: TGTGCCACCCGGACAGGAGACAATCAGCCCCAGCATTTT. Its protein is CATRTGDNQPQHF.

About this clone itself: Other DNA sequences of this sample code for an identical CDR3. This chain uses TRBV3-1 (or the pseudogene TRBV3-2) with TRBJ1-2; D unclear. CDR3 size: 11 residues. V dropped 1 base and J dropped 5 bases, with 2 bases sitting between them. Germline lookup yields CDR1 LGHDT and CDR2 YNNKEL (reference sequence). The CDR3 loop reads CASSQGYGYTF. The CDR3 coding sequence is TGTGCCAGCAGCCAAGGGTATGGCTACACCTTC.

This rearrangement joins TRBV9 to TRBJ2-3; D is unclear. CDR1 SGDLS and CDR2 YYNGEE come from the germline V gene. CDR3 length: 14 residues. The V end lost 4 bases, the J end lost 2 bases, and 11 bases lay between the germline ends. Written as DNA, the CDR3 is TGTGCCAGCAGCCTAAGGGATGTCACAGATACGCAGTATTTT. It yields the protein CASSLRDVTDTQYF.

A few counts support this clone. Here the CDR3 reads CASSFGQSQQYF. CDR3 nucleotides: TGTGCCAGCAGCTTCGGACAGTCGCAGCAGTACTTC. The J gene is TRBJ2-7, the V gene TRBV7-8; weak D call: TRBD1 (6 bases). The V end was cut by 3 bases, the J end by 8 bases, with 11 bases between. The germline V gene has CDR1 SGHVS and CDR2 FQNEAQ. The CDR3 extends over 12 amino acids.

The V and J genes are TRBV3-1 (or the pseudogene TRBV3-2) and TRBJ2-1; D is uncertain. The V and J ends lost 1 base and 9 bases respectively, with 7 bases between them. Germline V gene data show CDR1 as LGHDT and CDR2 as YNNKEL (reference sequence). This CDR3 spans 12 amino acids. The CDR3 is CASSQVSTEQFF. The CDR3 nucleotides read TGTGCCAGCAGCCAAGTTAGCACTGAGCAGTTCTTC.

The V call is TRBV24-1, the J call TRBJ1-5; D is perhaps TRBD1 (5 bases). The V and J ends lost 4 bases and 11 bases respectively, with 17 bases between them. CDR1 KGHDR and CDR2 SFDVKD come from the germline V gene. This CDR3 has 14 residues. The CDR3 DNA sequence: TGTGCCACCAGTGACTCGTCAAACAGGCCGACCCAGCATTTT. As protein: CATSDSSNRPTQHF.

This chain links TRBV3-1 (or the pseudogene TRBV3-2) with TRBJ1-2, with unresolved D. The germline V gene encodes CDR1 LGHDT and CDR2 YNNKEL (reference sequence). V lost 1 base and J 4 bases, leaving 13 bases between the germline ends. CDR3 size: 15 residues. This chain's CDR3 is CASSQGSGDVYGYTF. DNA of the CDR3: TGTGCCAGCAGCCAAGGCTCCGGAGACGTCTATGGCTACACCTTC.

The chain links TRBV27 to TRBJ1-1; unclear D gene. V was pared by 10 bases and J by 9 bases, with 18 bases between. The CDR3 sequence is 12 residues long. Germline V lookup: CDR1 MNHEY, CDR2 SMNVEV (reference sequence). CDR3 region: CATLPGAGKAFF. In DNA form, the CDR3 reads TGTGCCACCTTACCTGGCGCAGGAAAAGCTTTCTTT.

The chain combines TRBV5-5 with TRBJ2-2; tentative D call: TRBD2 (6 bases). Trimming took 4 bases from V and 2 from J, leaving 18 bases between them. The CDR3 has 17 residues. CDR1 is SGHKS, CDR2 YYEKEE, per germline (reference sequence). The DNA of the CDR3 is TGTGCCAGCAGCCCCGCTCCTGGGGGAGGAAACACCGGGGAGCTGTTTTTT. Translated: CASSPAPGGGNTGELFF. Complete variable domain (other parts from reference TRBV5-5 and TRBJ2-2): DAGVTQSPTHLIKTRGQQVTLRCSPISGHKSVSWYQQVLGQGPQFIFQYYEKEERGRGNFPDRFSARQFPNYSSELNVNALLLGDSALYLCASSPAPGGGNTGELFFGEGSRLTVL.

The V call is TRBV5-1, the J call TRBJ2-5, with D unresolved. The V and J ends lost 2 bases and 2 bases respectively, with 10 bases between them. Germline V CDR1 and CDR2: SGHRS, YFSETQ. The CDR3 loop spans 14 amino acids. CDR3 DNA sequence: TGCGCCAGCAGCTTAACAACAATGCAAGAGACCCAGTACTTC. Its protein product is CASSLTTMQETQYF.